The 27 T cell receptor beta chains presented below share a single source sample, sequenced in a study of blood T cell repertoires in COVID-19. The assay was immunoSEQ multiplex PCR, and TCRdb's table has in-frame clones only and misses some. The table shows over 400,000 clones, with around nine tenths occurring only once. The specimen was PBMCs or T cells enriched from blood (not recorded which). The origin of the receptors is a woman aged 55-75 years who had recovered from COVID-19.

The chain is built from TRBV10-3 and TRBJ2-7, with 9 bases that match TRBD1. The CDR3 runs to 13 residues. V dropped 10 bases and J dropped 3; count of bases not matched to a gene: 7. Germline CDR1 is ENHRY and CDR2 is SYGVKD. CDR3 amino acids: CATLGTGNYEQYF. Here the CDR3 DNA reads TGTGCCACCCTCGGGACAGGGAACTACGAGCAGTACTTC.

The CDR3 bases are TGTGCCAGCAGTTCCGCAGGGATAGGCACTGAAGCTTTCTTT. This gives the protein CASSSAGIGTEAFF. The gene calls are TRBV28 and TRBJ1-1; possibly TRBD1 for D (5 bases). The CDR3 consists of 14 residues. V was pared by 4 bases and J by 4 bases, with 13 bases between. Germline V CDR1 and CDR2: MDHEN, SYDVKM.

Only one count was recorded for this clone. The rearrangement uses TRBV28 and TRBJ1-1; weak D call: TRBD1 (6 bases). This CDR3 has 14 amino acids. The germline CDR1 and CDR2 sequences are MDHEN and SYDVKM. The V end was cut by 5 bases, the J end by 5 bases, with 15 bases between. The CDR3 DNA follows: TGTGCCAGCAGTCCGCCCACAGGGCCAACTGAAGCTTTCTTT. It yields the protein CASSPPTGPTEAFF.

This clone was counted only a few times. This chain joins TRBV30 and TRBJ2-3; 9 nucleotides align to TRBD2. Unmatched junction bases numbered 14, after V lost 2 bases and J lost 5 bases. Looked up from germline, CDR1 is GTSNPN and CDR2 is SVGIG (reference sequence). The CDR3 has 17 amino acids. The CDR3 sequence: CAWSSPFGGGAIDTQYF. In DNA, the CDR3 is TGTGCCTGGAGTTCTCCCTTCGGCGGGGGGGCTATAGATACGCAGTATTTT.

The CDR3 loop reads CASALGRTGGSGAKNIQYF. The CDR3 DNA follows: TGTGCCAGCGCCCTTGGGAGGACAGGGGGTTCTGGAGCCAAAAACATTCAGTACTTC. The J gene is TRBJ2-4, the V gene TRBV19; 10 bases match TRBD1. CDR1 and CDR2 from the germline V gene are LNHDA and SQIVND (reference sequence). This CDR3 is built from 19 residues. Trimming cost V 9 bases and J 0 bases; bases outside gene matches: 17.

This chain joins TRBV10-2 and TRBJ1-2, with 7 nucleotides matching TRBD1. The CDR3 loop spans 15 amino acids. With V trimmed by 0 bases and J by 7 bases, 8 bases remained unmatched. CDR1 and CDR2 (germline): WSHSY, SAAADI. CDR3 amino acids: CASSESYTGAAGYTF. For the CDR3, the DNA is TGCGCCAGCAGTGAGTCGTACACAGGGGCGGCTGGCTACACCTTC.

This sequence joins TRBV2 and TRBJ1-2; 9 bases match TRBD1. The CDR3 extends over 13 amino acids. Germline-derived CDR1 and CDR2 are SNHLY and FYNNEI. V trimming: 7 bases; J trimming: 7 bases; junction bases outside the gene matches: 7. Written as DNA, the CDR3 is TGTGCCAGCACCTTACAGGGGGCAGGTGGCTACACCTTC. This translates into CASTLQGAGGYTF.

The chain joins TRBV6-5 to TRBJ1-4, with TRBD1 identical over 9 bases. Germline values: CDR1 MNHEY, CDR2 SVGAGI. The CDR3 loop spans 14 amino acids. J was trimmed by 5 bases and V by 5 bases; bases with no gene match: 3. The CDR3 nucleotides are TGTGCCAGCAGTCAGACAGGGGGGAATGAAAAACTGTTTTTT. It encodes CASSQTGGNEKLFF.

V usage is TRBV7-9 and J usage is TRBJ1-2; D remains ambiguous. This CDR3 has 16 residues. Trimming removed 5 bases from V and 2 bases from J, with 18 bases in between. Germline V CDR1 and CDR2: SEHNR, FQNEAQ (reference sequence). The CDR3 DNA follows: TGTGCCAGCAGCCTGGAGTCGTGGACTTTCAACTATGGCTACACCTTC. Translating gives CASSLESWTFNYGYTF. The variable domain in full, completed from reference TRBV7-9 and TRBJ1-2, reads DTGVSQNPRHKITKRGQNVTFRCDPISEHNRLYWYRQTLGQGPEFLTYFQNEAQLEKSRLLSDRFSAERPKGSFSTLEIQRTEQGDSAMYLCASSLESWTFNYGYTFGSGTRLTVV.

This clone was observed a single time. Other DNA sequences in the sample encode the same CDR3. The chain uses TRBV5-1 and TRBJ1-1, with no clear D. The CDR3 is made up of 15 amino acids. CDR1 is SGHRS and CDR2 is YFSETQ in the germline V gene. V was pared by 0 bases and J by 0 bases, with 9 bases between. The CDR3 is CASSLAGGMNTEAFF. CDR3 in DNA: TGCGCCAGCAGCTTGGCGGGCGGGATGAACACTGAAGCTTTCTTT.

V is TRBV6-5 and J is TRBJ1-2, with 7 bases matching TRBD1. With 0 bases clipped from V and 8 bases from J, the junction kept 6 bases outside the gene matches. Germline V gives CDR1 MNHEY, CDR2 SVGAGI. This CDR3 has 14 amino acids. The CDR3 coding sequence is TGTGCCAGCAGTTACTCGAGACAGGGAGGAGGCTACACCTTC. It encodes CASSYSRQGGGYTF.

The chain combines TRBV28 with TRBJ1-5, with 7 nucleotides matching TRBD1. Germline V lookup: CDR1 MDHEN, CDR2 SYDVKM. The trim removed 5 bases at V and 0 bases at J, leaving 13 bases unmatched. This CDR3 has 18 amino acids. CDR3 DNA: TGTGCCAGCAGTCTCCCCGGGACAGCAACCGATAGCAATCAGCCCCAGCATTTT. Translated, it gives CASSLPGTATDSNQPQHF.

The chain couples TRBV6-5 to TRBJ1-3, with D possibly matching TRBD1 (5 bases). The CDR3 spans 15 residues. Germline CDR1 MNHEY, CDR2 SVGAGI. Trimming took 5 bases from V and 0 from J, leaving 11 bases between them. The CDR3 region has the DNA TGTGCCAGCAGTCAGGGTTGGAGCTCTGGAAACACCATATATTTT. Protein sequence: CASSQGWSSGNTIYF.

This rearrangement joins TRBV21-1 to TRBJ2-2; the D call in the table, TRBD2, was not verified against the DNA. TRBV21-1 is reported as a pseudogene. CDR3 length: 13 residues. The CDR3 region is CASSASGTGELFF. The DNA of the CDR3 is TGTGCCAGCAGCGCCTCGGGTACCGGGGAGCTGTTTTTT.

The chain couples TRBV10-3 to TRBJ2-3; 8 bases map to TRBD2. Trimming at V came to 0 bases and at J to 5 bases, leaving 4 bases not matched to a gene. Germline loops: CDR1 ENHRY, CDR2 SYGVKD. There are 15 residues in the CDR3. The CDR3 nucleotides are TGTGCCATCAGTGAGTCGTCGGGAGGGGAAGATACGCAGTATTTT. This gives the protein CAISESSGGEDTQYF.

The chain links TRBV29-1 to TRBJ2-1; 9 nucleotides match TRBD1. V lost 4 bases, J lost 7 bases, and 8 bases stayed unmatched. Germline-derived CDR1 and CDR2 are SQVTM and ANQGSEA. The length of the CDR3 is 14 residues. This CDR3 reads CSVARGTGKNEQFF. The CDR3 nucleotides are TGCAGCGTTGCCCGGGGGACAGGGAAGAATGAGCAGTTCTTC.

The chain couples TRBV25-1 to TRBJ1-2; possible D gene TRBD1, 5 bases. This CDR3 contains 15 residues. Trimming removed 5 bases from V and 4 bases from J, with 17 bases in between. CDR1 is MGHDK and CDR2 is SYGVNS in the germline V gene. CDR3 DNA: TGTGCCAGCAGTCCCTCGGACACCACGGTCTATGGCTACACCTTC. Translating it yields CASSPSDTTVYGYTF.

The genes are TRBV9 and TRBJ2-1; tentatively, D is TRBD2 (6 bases). CDR1 and CDR2 from the germline V gene are SGDLS and YYNGEE. The CDR3 loop spans 18 amino acids. Trimming took off 3 bases at V and 5 bases at J, with 24 bases between the two ends. CDR3 sequence reads: CASSGQVQLAGINNEQFF. DNA of the CDR3: TGTGCCAGCAGCGGACAAGTTCAGTTGGCGGGGATCAACAATGAGCAGTTCTTC.

This chain links TRBV5-8 with TRBJ1-2; D is possibly TRBD1 (6 bases). The CDR3 extends over 14 amino acids. The germline V and J ends were trimmed by 2 bases and 8 bases, with 16 bases remaining between them. Germline V gene sequence: CDR1 SGHTS, CDR2 YDEGEE. This CDR3 is CASSLGLRGLGYTF. The CDR3 coding sequence is TGTGCCAGCAGCTTAGGACTCAGGGGTTTGGGCTACACCTTC.

The chain is built from TRBV12-3 or TRBV12-4 and TRBJ1-2; 7 bases match TRBD1. After removal of 5 bases from V and 7 bases from J, the junction contained 7 bases not matched to a gene. The CDR3 has 13 amino acids. DNA for the CDR3: TGTGCCAGCAGTAACAGGGGAAGGAGTGGCTACACCTTC. Amino acids: CASSNRGRSGYTF.

Worth noting for this clone: Mismatch with germline at one junction end may stem from a read error. The V and J genes are TRBV7-7 and TRBJ2-1, with 14 nucleotides matching TRBD2. CDR3 length: 16 amino acids. Germline V gene lookup returns CDR1 SSHAT and CDR2 FNYEAQ (reference sequence). The CDR3 DNA reads TGTGCTAGCAGCCCCCGGACTAGCGGGGGGAACAATGAGCAGTTCTTC. This gives the protein CASSPRTSGGNNEQFF.

The chain joins TRBV11-2 to TRBJ2-7, with D maybe TRBD2 (6 bases). This CDR3 is built from 13 residues. Per the germline V gene, CDR1 is SGHAT and CDR2 is FQNNGV. Trimming shortened V by 5 bases and J by 3 bases, and 11 bases separated the two germline ends. The CDR3 is CASSLGLHYEQYV. The CDR3, as DNA: TGTGCCAGCAGCCTGGGACTTCACTACGAGCAGTACGTC.

The V gene is TRBV7-9, the J gene TRBJ1-2, with 10 bases identical to TRBD1. V dropped 5 bases and J dropped 8; count of bases not matched to a gene: 8. The CDR3 contains 14 residues. In germline, CDR1 is SEHNR, CDR2 FQNEAQ (reference sequence). The CDR3 protein is CASSTRQGAWGYTF. The CDR3 DNA reads as TGTGCCAGCAGCACTCGACAGGGGGCTTGGGGCTACACCTTC.

The rearrangement links TRBV10-2 to TRBJ2-5; 7 bases line up with TRBD2. Losses at the gene ends were 7 bases for V and 1 base for J; bases not matched to a gene: 21. This CDR3 is built from 19 residues. Germline CDR1 and CDR2: WSHSY and SAAADI. The chain's CDR3 is CASTPFPPPLANPQETQYF. In DNA, the CDR3 is TGCGCCAGCACCCCTTTCCCCCCCCCACTAGCGAATCCCCAAGAGACCCAGTACTTC.

This CDR3 is CASSSQLQSTTDTQYF. CDR3 coding DNA: TGTGCCAGCTCATCACAACTACAAAGTACCACAGATACGCAGTATTTT. The chain joins TRBV18 to TRBJ2-3, with D hard to call. Per the germline V gene, CDR1 is KGHSH and CDR2 is LQKENI. V was pared by 5 bases and J by 2 bases, with 17 bases between. The CDR3 covers 16 residues.

The V gene is TRBV5-1, the J gene TRBJ2-5; 8 nucleotides agree with TRBD1. Germline lookup yields CDR1 SGHRS and CDR2 YFSETQ. The CDR3 covers 14 residues. Trimming at V came to 5 bases and at J to 4 bases, leaving 7 bases not matched to a gene. The chain's CDR3 is CASSYGQGGETQYF. CDR3 in DNA: TGCGCCAGCAGTTACGGACAGGGAGGAGAGACCCAGTACTTC.

V gene TRBV7-2 combines with J gene TRBJ1-1; 8 nucleotides align to TRBD1. CDR1 SGHTA and CDR2 FQGNSA come from the germline V gene. V trimming: 2 bases; J trimming: 5 bases; junction bases outside the gene matches: 13. The CDR3 totals 17 residues. The CDR3: CASSLTGQGGGKTEAFF. CDR3 sequence (DNA): TGTGCCAGCAGCTTAACCGGACAGGGTGGGGGCAAAACTGAAGCTTTCTTT.